This entry concerns a single TCR beta chain. The data were taken from a study of blood T cell repertoires in COVID-19. In the authors' methods: Reference gene primer amplification gave estimated nucleated cell counts. Clones were sequenced by immunoSEQ multiplex PCR, and TCRdb holds only the in-frame ones, with some missing. The DNA gave D and trimming, while V, J and clone size come from that table. Of 260,000 or so clones listed, 88% are singletons. Germline values: CDR1 SQVTM, CDR2 ANQGSEA. This CDR3 comprises 13 residues. V dropped 4 bases and J dropped 3 bases, with 13 bases sitting between them. This sequence was found in a man aged 18 to 29 with active or convalescent COVID-19. This rearrangement joins TRBV29-1 to TRBJ2-7; D possibly corresponds to TRBD2 (6 bases). The sequenced sample was peripheral blood. In nucleotides, the CDR3 is TGCAGCGTTGTTTGGCTGGGAGGCTACGAGCAGTACTTC. Amino acids: CSVVWLGGYEQYF.